This T cell receptor (beta chain) stems from a study of monozygotic twins with inflammatory bowel disease. TCRdb re-called the 5' RACE reads; one entry per CDR3 protein, DNA not given. Its clone listing holds 90,000 to 110,000 distinct CDR3 sequences. The CDR3 has 14 amino acids. Germline CDR1 is SQVTM and CDR2 is ANQGSEA. Whole blood served as the source of total RNA, and no T cell sorting took place. The chain recombines TRBV29-1 with TRBJ2-1; TCRdb's D gene call, TRBD1, goes unchecked for lack of DNA. This sequence was found in a human donor with ulcerative colitis or Crohn's disease, or a healthy co-twin of an affected twin (not recorded which). Sequenced input: blood. The CDR3 sequence: CSVPDRGGYNEQFF.